The rows below give T cell receptor beta chains drawn from one sample of a study of shared clonotypes between healthy human individuals. TCRdb keeps only in-frame clones here, not all; method: immunoSEQ multiplex PCR. The data show some 1,400,000 clones, with roughly 96% seen just once and approximately 1% held by the top ten. The sequenced sample was naive CD4+ T cells sorted from blood. These receptors were taken from a man in his thirties or forties in good health. Each CDR3 is given with its conserved first and last residue. D genes are given only for firm matches. Part of the rows lack a size; the others show once, few, many or a class for expanded clones.

v_gene	j_gene	d_gene	abundance	CDR3aa	CDR3nt
TRBV7-2	TRBJ2-5	TRBD2	NA	CASSFGLAGGPQETQYF	TGTGCCAGCAGCTTCGGTCTAGCGGGAGGGCCACAAGAGACCCAGTACTTC
TRBV7-9	TRBJ2-5	NA	NA	CASSYRPGSGYQETQYF	TGTGCCAGCAGCTATAGGCCCGGGTCGGGGTACCAAGAGACCCAGTACTTC
TRBV7-6	TRBJ2-7	TRBD2	NA	CASSDTPTSGRKYF	TGTGCCAGCAGCGACACCCCCACTAGCGGAAGAAAGTACTTC
TRBV28	TRBJ1-1	NA	once	CASSLWLQGTRTEAFF	TGTGCCAGCAGTTTATGGCTACAGGGAACGAGAACTGAAGCTTTCTTT
TRBV7-9	TRBJ2-2	NA	NA	CASSFDRNTGELFF	TGTGCCAGCAGCTTCGACAGGAACACCGGGGAGCTGTTTTTT
TRBV5-1	TRBJ2-7	TRBD2	NA	CASSHSSGSSYEQYF	TGCGCCAGCAGCCATTCTAGCGGGAGCTCCTACGAGCAGTACTTC
TRBV9	TRBJ2-7	NA	NA	CASSVAEGGYEQYF	TGTGCCAGCAGCGTAGCGGAGGGCGGGTACGAGCAGTACTTC
TRBV11-1	TRBJ2-5	TRBD1	NA	CASSNRDRQETQYF	TGTGCCAGCAGCAACCGGGACAGACAAGAGACCCAGTACTTC
TRBV15	TRBJ2-7	TRBD2	NA	CATSSPGTSGRTYEQYF	TGTGCCACCAGCAGTCCCGGGACTAGCGGGAGGACCTACGAGCAGTACTTC
TRBV7-3	TRBJ2-1	TRBD1	once	CASSMTGSSYNEQFF	TGTGCCAGCAGCATGACAGGGAGCTCCTACAATGAGCAGTTCTTC
TRBV25-1	TRBJ1-1	TRBD1	NA	CASSITGVRDTEAFF	TGTGCCAGCAGTATTACAGGGGTAAGAGACACTGAAGCTTTCTTT
TRBV15	TRBJ1-5	NA	NA	CATSSQREGNQPQHF	TGTGCCACCAGCAGCCAAAGGGAGGGTAATCAGCCCCAGCATTTT
TRBV19	TRBJ2-7	TRBD2	few	CASSAGLAGASYEQYF	TGTGCCAGTAGTGCTGGACTAGCGGGAGCCTCCTACGAGCAGTACTTC
TRBV27	TRBJ2-5	TRBD1	NA	CASSLRRGGPETQYF	TGTGCCAGCAGTTTAAGGCGAGGGGGCCCAGAGACCCAGTACTTC
TRBV4-3	TRBJ2-2	TRBD1	NA	CASSQFTGGTGELFF	TGCGCCAGCAGCCAATTCACAGGGGGCACCGGGGAGCTGTTTTTT
TRBV28	TRBJ1-5	NA	NA	CASSLSGGHQPQHF	TGTGCCAGCAGTTTAAGTGGAGGTCACCAGCCCCAGCATTTT